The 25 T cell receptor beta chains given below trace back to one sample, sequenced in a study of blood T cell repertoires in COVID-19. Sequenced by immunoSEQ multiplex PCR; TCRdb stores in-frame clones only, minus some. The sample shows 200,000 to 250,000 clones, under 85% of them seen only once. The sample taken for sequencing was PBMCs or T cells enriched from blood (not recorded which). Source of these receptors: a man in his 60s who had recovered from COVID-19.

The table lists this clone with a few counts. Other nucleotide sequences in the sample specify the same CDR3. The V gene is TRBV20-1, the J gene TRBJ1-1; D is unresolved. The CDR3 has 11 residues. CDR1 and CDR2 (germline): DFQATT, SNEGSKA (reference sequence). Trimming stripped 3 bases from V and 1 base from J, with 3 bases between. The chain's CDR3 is CSARRNTEAFF. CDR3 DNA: TGCAGTGCTAGGCGGAACACTGAAGCTTTCTTT.

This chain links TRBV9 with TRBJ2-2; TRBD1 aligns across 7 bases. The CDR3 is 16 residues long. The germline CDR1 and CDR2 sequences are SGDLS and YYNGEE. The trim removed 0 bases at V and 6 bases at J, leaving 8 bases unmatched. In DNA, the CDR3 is TGTGCCAGCAGCGTAGCGGGACACACAGGGGCCGGGGAGCTGTTTTTT. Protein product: CASSVAGHTGAGELFF.

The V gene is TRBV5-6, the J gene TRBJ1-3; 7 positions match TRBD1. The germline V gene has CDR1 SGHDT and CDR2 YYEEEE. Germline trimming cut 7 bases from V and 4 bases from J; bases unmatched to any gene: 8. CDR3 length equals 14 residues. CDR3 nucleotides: TGTGCCAGCTATAACAGGGGTGGAGGAAACACCATATATTTT. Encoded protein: CASYNRGGGNTIYF.

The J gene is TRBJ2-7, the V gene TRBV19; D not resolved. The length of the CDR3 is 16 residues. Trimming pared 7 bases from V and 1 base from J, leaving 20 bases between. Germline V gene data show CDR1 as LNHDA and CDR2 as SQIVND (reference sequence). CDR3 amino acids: CASTPGSSLGSYEQYF. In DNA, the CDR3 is TGTGCCAGTACCCCCGGCAGCTCCCTCGGGTCCTACGAGCAGTACTTC.

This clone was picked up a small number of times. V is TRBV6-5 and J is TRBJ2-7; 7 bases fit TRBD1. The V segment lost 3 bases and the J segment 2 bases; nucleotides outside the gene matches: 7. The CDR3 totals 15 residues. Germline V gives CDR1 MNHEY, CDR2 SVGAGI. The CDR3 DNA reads TGTGCCAGCAGTTATAGTCGACAGGGACCCTACGAGCAGTACTTC. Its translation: CASSYSRQGPYEQYF.

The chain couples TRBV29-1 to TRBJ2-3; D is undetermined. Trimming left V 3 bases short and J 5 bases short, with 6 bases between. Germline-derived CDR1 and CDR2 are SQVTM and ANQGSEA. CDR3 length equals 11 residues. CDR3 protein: CSVDVGDTQYF. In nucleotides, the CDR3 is TGCAGCGTTGACGTCGGAGATACGCAGTATTTT.

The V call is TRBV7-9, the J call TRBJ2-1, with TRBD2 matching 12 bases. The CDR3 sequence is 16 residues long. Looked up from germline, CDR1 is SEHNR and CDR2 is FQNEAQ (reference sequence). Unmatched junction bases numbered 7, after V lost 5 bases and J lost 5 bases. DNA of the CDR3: TGTGCCAGCAGCCCCAAACTAGCGGGGGGCAACAATGAGCAGTTCTTC. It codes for CASSPKLAGGNNEQFF.

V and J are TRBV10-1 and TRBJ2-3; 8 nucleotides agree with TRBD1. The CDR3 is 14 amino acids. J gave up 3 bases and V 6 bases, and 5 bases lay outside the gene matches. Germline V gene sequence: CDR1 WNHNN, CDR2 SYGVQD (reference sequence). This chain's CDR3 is CASSTGGRTDTQYF. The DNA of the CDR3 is TGCGCCAGCAGCACAGGGGGACGGACAGATACGCAGTATTTT.

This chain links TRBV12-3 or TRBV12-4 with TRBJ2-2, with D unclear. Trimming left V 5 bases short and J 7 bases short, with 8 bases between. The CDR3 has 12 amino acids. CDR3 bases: TGTGCCAGCAGTAACGGAGTCGGGGAGCTGTTTTTT. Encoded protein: CASSNGVGELFF.

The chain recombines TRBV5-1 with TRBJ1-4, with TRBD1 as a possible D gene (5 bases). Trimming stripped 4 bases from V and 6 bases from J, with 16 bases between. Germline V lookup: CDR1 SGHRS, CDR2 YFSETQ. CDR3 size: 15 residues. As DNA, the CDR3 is TGCGCCAGCAGCCCCGGGGGGAGCAGAGATGAAAAACTGTTTTTT. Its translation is CASSPGGSRDEKLFF.

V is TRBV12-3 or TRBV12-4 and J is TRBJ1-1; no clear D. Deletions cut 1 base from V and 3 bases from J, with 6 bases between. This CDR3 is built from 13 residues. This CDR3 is CASSLGEDTEAFF. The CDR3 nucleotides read TGTGCCAGCAGTTTAGGGGAGGACACTGAAGCTTTCTTT.

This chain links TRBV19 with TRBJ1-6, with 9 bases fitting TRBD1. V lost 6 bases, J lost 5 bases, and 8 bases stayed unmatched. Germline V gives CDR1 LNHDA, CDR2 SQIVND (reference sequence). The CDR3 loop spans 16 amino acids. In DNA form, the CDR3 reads TGTGCCAGTAGCCAACGCCGGACAGGGGATAATTCACCCCTCCACTTT. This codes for CASSQRRTGDNSPLHF.

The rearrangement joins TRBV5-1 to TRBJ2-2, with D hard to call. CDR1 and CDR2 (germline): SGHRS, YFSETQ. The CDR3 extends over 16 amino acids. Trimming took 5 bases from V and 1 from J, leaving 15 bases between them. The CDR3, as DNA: TGCGCCAGCAGACCCCGCGCGGATTTGAACACCGGGGAGCTGTTTTTT. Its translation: CASRPRADLNTGELFF.

CDR3 DNA: TGTGCCAGCAGCACCCAGCGGGGGGGTGGGAATGAGCAGTTCTTC. Translated, it gives CASSTQRGGGNEQFF. The rearrangement uses TRBV7-3 and TRBJ2-1; 10 nucleotides line up with TRBD2. Per the germline V gene, CDR1 is SGHTA and CDR2 is FQGTGA. The CDR3 is 15 amino acids. V gave up 5 bases and J gave up 7 bases; unmatched junction bases: 8.

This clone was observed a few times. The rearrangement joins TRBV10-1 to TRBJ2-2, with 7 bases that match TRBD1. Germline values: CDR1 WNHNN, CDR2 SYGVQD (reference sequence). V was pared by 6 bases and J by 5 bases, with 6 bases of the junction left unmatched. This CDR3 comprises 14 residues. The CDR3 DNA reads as TGCGCCAGCAGCACAGGGGAGCAGACCGGGGAGCTGTTTTTT. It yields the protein CASSTGEQTGELFF.

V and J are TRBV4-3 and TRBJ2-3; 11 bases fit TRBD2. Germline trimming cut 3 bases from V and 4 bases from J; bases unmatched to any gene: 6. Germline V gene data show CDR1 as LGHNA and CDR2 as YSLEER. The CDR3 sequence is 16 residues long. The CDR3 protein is CASSHDLAGGADTQYF. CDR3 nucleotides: TGCGCCAGCAGCCATGACCTAGCGGGGGGAGCAGATACGCAGTATTTT.

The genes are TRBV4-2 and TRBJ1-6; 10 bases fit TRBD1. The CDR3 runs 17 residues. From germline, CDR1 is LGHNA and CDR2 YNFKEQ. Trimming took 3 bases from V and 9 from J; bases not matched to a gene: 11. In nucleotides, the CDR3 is TGTGCCAGCAGCCAGAGAACCGGGACAGGGGACCGTTCACCCCTCCACTTT. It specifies CASSQRTGTGDRSPLHF.

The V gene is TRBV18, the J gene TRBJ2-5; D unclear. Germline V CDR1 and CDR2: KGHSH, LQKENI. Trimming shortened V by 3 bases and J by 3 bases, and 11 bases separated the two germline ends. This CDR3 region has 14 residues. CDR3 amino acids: CASSPFVQKETQYF. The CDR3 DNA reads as TGTGCCAGCTCACCTTTCGTGCAGAAAGAGACCCAGTACTTC. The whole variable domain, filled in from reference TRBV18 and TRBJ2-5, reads NAGVMQNPRHLVRRRGQEARLRCSPMKGHSHVYWYRQLPEEGLKFMVYLQKENIIDESGMPKERFSAEFPKEGPSILRIQQVVRGDSAAYFCASSPFVQKETQYFGPGTRLLVL.

The DNA for the CDR3 is TGTGCCAGCAGCCCCCCCAGGGATAGCGGGGGGGCCGCCTACGAGCAGTACTTC. Translation: CASSPPRDSGGAAYEQYF. The J gene is TRBJ2-7, the V gene TRBV3-1 (or the pseudogene TRBV3-2), with TRBD2 identical over 11 bases. After removal of 4 bases from V and 2 bases from J, the junction contained 13 bases not matched to a gene. Germline-derived CDR1 and CDR2 are LGHDT and YNNKEL (reference sequence). The CDR3 runs to 18 residues.

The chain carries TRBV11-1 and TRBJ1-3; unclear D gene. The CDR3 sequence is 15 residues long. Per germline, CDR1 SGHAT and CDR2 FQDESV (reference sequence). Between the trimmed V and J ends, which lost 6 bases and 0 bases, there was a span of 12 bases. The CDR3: CASSPGLTSGNTIYF. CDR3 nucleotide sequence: TGTGCCAGCAGTCCTGGACTGACCTCTGGAAACACCATATATTTT.

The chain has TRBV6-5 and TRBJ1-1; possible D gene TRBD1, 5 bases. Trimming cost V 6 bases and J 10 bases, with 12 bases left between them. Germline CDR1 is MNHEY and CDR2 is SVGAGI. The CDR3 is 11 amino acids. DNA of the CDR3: TGTGCCAGCAGGGACACTAACGGAGCTTTCTTT. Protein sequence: CASRDTNGAFF.

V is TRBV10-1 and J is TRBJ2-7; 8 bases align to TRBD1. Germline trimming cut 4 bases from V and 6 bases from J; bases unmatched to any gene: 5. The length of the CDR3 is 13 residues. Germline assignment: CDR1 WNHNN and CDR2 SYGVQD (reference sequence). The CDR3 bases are TGCGCCAGCAGTGCCGGCAGGGGGCTCGAGCAGTACTTC. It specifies CASSAGRGLEQYF.

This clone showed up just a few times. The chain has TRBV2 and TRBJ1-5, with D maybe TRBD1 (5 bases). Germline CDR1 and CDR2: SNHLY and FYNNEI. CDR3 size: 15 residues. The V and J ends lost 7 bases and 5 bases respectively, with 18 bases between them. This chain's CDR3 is CASTPRAGRDQPQHF. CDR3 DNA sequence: TGTGCCAGCACCCCCCGGGCAGGGAGGGATCAGCCCCAGCATTTT.

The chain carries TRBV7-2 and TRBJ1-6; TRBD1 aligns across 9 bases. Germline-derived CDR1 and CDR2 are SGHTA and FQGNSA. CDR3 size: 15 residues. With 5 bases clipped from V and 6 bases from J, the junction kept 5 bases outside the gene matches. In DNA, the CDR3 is TGTGCCAGCAGCATCCGGGACAGGGTTAATTCACCCCTCCACTTT. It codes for CASSIRDRVNSPLHF.

CDR3 DNA sequence: TGCAGCGTTGTTCCGACGGGGGGCAACACTGAAGCTTTCTTT. Protein product: CSVVPTGGNTEAFF. The V call is TRBV29-1, the J call TRBJ1-1, with D perhaps TRBD1 (6 bases). This CDR3 spans 14 amino acids. V was trimmed by 4 bases and J by 2 bases, leaving 14 bases between them. From germline, CDR1 is SQVTM and CDR2 ANQGSEA.